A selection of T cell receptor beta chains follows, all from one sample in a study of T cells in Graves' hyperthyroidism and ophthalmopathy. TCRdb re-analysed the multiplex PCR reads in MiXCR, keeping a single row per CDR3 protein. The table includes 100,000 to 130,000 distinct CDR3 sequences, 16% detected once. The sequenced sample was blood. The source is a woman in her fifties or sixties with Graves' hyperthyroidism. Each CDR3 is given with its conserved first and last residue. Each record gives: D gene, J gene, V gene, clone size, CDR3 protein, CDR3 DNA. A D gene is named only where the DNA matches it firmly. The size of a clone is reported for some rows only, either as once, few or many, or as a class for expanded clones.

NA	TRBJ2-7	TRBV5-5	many	CASSLVGAKQYF	TGTGCCAGCAGCTTGGTGGGGGCAAAGCAGTACTTC
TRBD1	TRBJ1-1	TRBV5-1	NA	CASSQPTGLNTEAFF	TGCGCCAGCAGCCAGCCGACAGGGTTAAACACTGAAGCTTTCTTT
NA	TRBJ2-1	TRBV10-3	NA	CAISESSGYREQFF	TGTGCCATCAGTGAGTCGAGCGGGTACCGTGAGCAGTTCTTC
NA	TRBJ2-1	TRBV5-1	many	CASSSGWVNEQFF	TGCGCCAGCAGCTCTGGATGGGTCAATGAGCAGTTCTTC
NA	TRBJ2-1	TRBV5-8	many	CASSLLGPRSEQFF	TGTGCCAGCAGCTTGCTAGGCCCCCGGAGTGAGCAGTTCTTC
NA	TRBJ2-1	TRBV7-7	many	CASSSSRGNEQFF	TGTGCTAGCAGCTCCTCGAGGGGCAATGAGCAGTTCTTC
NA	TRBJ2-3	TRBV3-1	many	CASSQDHPLLRGTDTQYF	TGTGCCAGCAGCCAAGATCACCCCCTCCTACGGGGAACAGATACGCAGTATTTT
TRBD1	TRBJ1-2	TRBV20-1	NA	CSVRDRLNYGYTF	TGCAGTGTCCGGGACAGGTTGAACTATGGCTACACCTTC
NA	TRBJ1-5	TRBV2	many	CASTSDNQPQHF	TGTGCCAGCACGTCAGACAATCAGCCCCAGCATTTT
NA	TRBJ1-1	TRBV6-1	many	CASKLSGEHTEAFF	TGTGCCAGCAAGCTTTCAGGGGAACACACTGAAGCTTTCTTT
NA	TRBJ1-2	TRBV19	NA	CASSIGWQTHGYTF	TGTGCCAGTAGTATAGGATGGCAGACCCATGGCTACACCTTC
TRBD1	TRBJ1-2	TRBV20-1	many	CSVPGQGIGGYTF	TGCAGTGTACCGGGACAGGGGATTGGTGGCTACACCTTC
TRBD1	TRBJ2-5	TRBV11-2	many	CASSSEGQGRQTQYF	TGTGCCAGCAGCTCCGAGGGACAGGGGAGGCAGACCCAGTACTTC
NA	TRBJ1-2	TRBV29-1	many	CSVEETGVNYGYTF	TGCAGCGTTGAAGAAACAGGAGTTAACTATGGCTACACCTTC
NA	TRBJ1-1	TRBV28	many	CASSLIGQGTEAFF	TGTGCCAGCAGTTTAATAGGGCAAGGAACTGAAGCTTTCTTT
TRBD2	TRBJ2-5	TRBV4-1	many	CASSLRGTSGGGSETQYF	TGCGCCAGCAGCCTACGGGGGACTAGCGGGGGCGGGTCGGAGACCCAGTACTTC
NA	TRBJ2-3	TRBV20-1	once	CSARGATDTDTQYF	TGCAGTGCTAGAGGGGCTACCGACACAGATACGCAGTATTTT
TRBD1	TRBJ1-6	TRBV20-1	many	CSAQGQGGNSPLHF	TGCAGTGCCCAGGGACAGGGGGGGAATTCACCCCTCCACTTT
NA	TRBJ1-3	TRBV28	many	CASSPIDSRSGNTIYF	TGTGCCAGCAGTCCAATTGACAGCCGCTCTGGAAACACCATATATTTT
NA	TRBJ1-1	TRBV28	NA	CASTDRGRPSNTEAFF	TGTGCCAGCACCGATCGGGGTAGACCCTCGAACACTGAAGCTTTCTTT
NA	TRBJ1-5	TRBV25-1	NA	CASSLLIGLQSQHF	TGTGCCAGCAGTCTCCTGATCGGCCTGCAGTCCCAGCATTTT
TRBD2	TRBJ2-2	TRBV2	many	CASSTIAGNTGELFF	TGTGCCAGCAGCACAATAGCGGGAAACACCGGGGAGCTGTTTTTT